These 30 T cell receptor beta chains came from one sample sequenced in a study of early T cells in non-severe SARS-CoV-2 infection. TCRdb used MiXCR to reprocess the 5' RACE reads, holding one entry per CDR3 protein. Of about 48,000 distinct CDR3 sequences in the sample, around 7.7% were seen once. The sample consisted of whole blood. The receptors come from an adult who was a healthcare worker with PCR-confirmed SARS-CoV-2 infection or an uninfected control (not recorded which).

This clonotype has more than one count but fewer than ten. The V call is TRBV19, the J call TRBJ2-7; D unclear. Germline lookup yields CDR1 LNHDA and CDR2 SQIVND (reference sequence). The CDR3 runs to 12 residues. Trimming removed 4 bases at V and 4 bases at J, with 8 bases between. CDR3 in amino acids: CASSTGRYEQYF. The CDR3 nucleotides read TGTGCCAGTAGTACGGGCAGGTACGAGCAGTACTTC.

This clonotype was seen repeatedly, ten times or more. V and J are TRBV5-4 and TRBJ1-6; 10 nucleotides align to TRBD1. Looked up from germline, CDR1 is SGHNT and CDR2 is YYREEE (reference sequence). This CDR3 spans 16 amino acids. Losses at the gene ends were 4 bases for V and 1 base for J; bases not matched to a gene: 2. CDR3 protein: CASSRQGASYNSPLHF. DNA for the CDR3: TGTGCCAGCAGCAGACAGGGGGCGTCCTATAATTCACCCCTCCACTTT.

This clonotype has more than one count but fewer than ten. V usage is TRBV20-1 and J usage is TRBJ1-6, with a weak D call TRBD1 (5 bases). Between the trimmed V and J ends, which lost 2 bases and 6 bases, there was a span of 8 bases. The CDR3 totals 13 residues. From germline, CDR1 is DFQATT and CDR2 SNEGSKA (reference sequence). The CDR3 sequence is CSARTGLNSPLHF. In DNA, the CDR3 is TGCAGTGCTAGAACAGGCCTTAATTCACCCCTCCACTTT.

This clonotype was observed a handful of times. The chain combines TRBV6-2 or TRBV6-3 with TRBJ1-2, with D perhaps TRBD1 (6 bases). Trimming stripped 6 bases from V and 8 bases from J, with 19 bases between. Germline V lookup: CDR1 MNHEY, CDR2 SVGEGT. This CDR3 spans 14 amino acids. In nucleotides, the CDR3 is TGTGCCAGCAGGGACGACAGGACCACAGGAGGCTACACCTTC. Its translation: CASRDDRTTGGYTF.

This clonotype was counted ten times or more. The J gene is TRBJ1-2, the V gene TRBV7-9; D perhaps matches TRBD1 (5 bases). CDR1 and CDR2 (germline): SEHNR, FQNEAQ (reference sequence). With 2 bases removed from V and 9 bases from J, the gap between germline ends came to 13 bases. The CDR3 is 13 amino acids. This chain's CDR3 is CASSLSSSDSYTF. For the CDR3, the DNA is TGTGCCAGCAGCTTATCATCATCGGACAGCTACACCTTC.

At least ten counts were recorded for this clonotype. The chain links TRBV5-6 to TRBJ1-1; no clear D gene. This CDR3 is built from 15 residues. Germline V lookup: CDR1 SGHDT, CDR2 YYEEEE. Trimming removed 2 bases at V and 4 bases at J, with 15 bases between. The CDR3 nucleotides read TGTGCCAGCAGCTTTCGGTCGGAAATCGTCACTGAAGCTTTCTTT. It encodes CASSFRSEIVTEAFF.

This clonotype was counted many times. J is TRBJ2-3 and V is TRBV30; 8 nucleotides line up with TRBD1. The germline CDR1 and CDR2 sequences are GTSNPN and SVGIG (reference sequence). The CDR3 loop spans 12 amino acids. V was pared by 5 bases and J by 5 bases, with 3 bases of the junction left unmatched. The CDR3 coding sequence is TGTGCCTGGGGACAGGGTAGAGATACGCAGTATTTT. Translating it yields CAWGQGRDTQYF.

This clonotype was observed many times. The chain employs TRBV6-5 and TRBJ1-1; D may be TRBD1 (5 bases). Trimming took 2 bases from V and 2 from J, leaving 9 bases between them. This CDR3 comprises 14 residues. CDR1 MNHEY and CDR2 SVGAGI come from the germline V gene. The chain's CDR3 is CASSYRGSNTEAFF. CDR3 DNA: TGTGCCAGCAGTTACCGGGGCAGCAACACTGAAGCTTTCTTT.

The table lists this clonotype with many counts. The rearrangement uses TRBV5-1 and TRBJ1-4, with a tentative D call TRBD1 (6 bases). Germline V gene lookup returns CDR1 SGHRS and CDR2 YFSETQ. With 4 bases removed from V and 4 bases from J, the gap between germline ends came to 11 bases. The CDR3 consists of 14 residues. CDR3 nucleotide sequence: TGCGCCAGCAGCCCGGACAGAAATAATGAAAAACTGTTTTTT. Protein sequence: CASSPDRNNEKLFF.

This chain joins TRBV20-1 and TRBJ2-5; D is undetermined. Trimming left V 7 bases short and J 2 bases short, with 11 bases between. This CDR3 has 12 amino acids. Per germline, CDR1 DFQATT and CDR2 SNEGSKA (reference sequence). The CDR3 DNA reads as TGCAGTGTTCCGACCGATCAAGAGACCCAGTACTTC. This gives the protein CSVPTDQETQYF.

With respect to this clonotype: At one end, the junction sequence differs from germline, possibly due to a read error. This rearrangement joins TRBV18 to TRBJ1-2; weak D call: TRBD1 (5 bases). Germline V gene lookup returns CDR1 KGHSH and CDR2 LQKENI. This CDR3 is built from 15 residues. CDR3 nucleotides: TGTGCCGGCTCACCGCGGGGGGAAGCTAACTATGGCTACACCTTC. Translating gives CAGSPRGEANYGYTF.

This clonotype was counted only a few times. V usage is TRBV28 and J usage is TRBJ1-1, with D perhaps matching TRBD1 (5 bases). The V gene's germline CDR1 is MDHEN and CDR2 SYDVKM. V lost 5 bases and J lost 6, with 13 bases in between. The CDR3 runs to 13 residues. CDR3 region: CASSPPIGAEAFF. The CDR3 nucleotides are TGTGCCAGCAGTCCCCCCATAGGGGCTGAAGCTTTCTTT.

This clonotype has only a few counts. The J gene is TRBJ2-2, the V gene TRBV11-2; a possible D gene is TRBD1 (6 bases). Germline CDR1 and CDR2: SGHAT and FQNNGV. The CDR3 spans 15 residues. The ends were cut back, 6 bases at V and 4 bases at J, with 15 bases in the middle. The CDR3 spells CASSLAGAPTGELFF. The DNA for the CDR3 is TGTGCCAGCAGTCTTGCAGGGGCCCCCACCGGGGAGCTGTTTTTT.

This clonotype was seen at least ten times. V and J are TRBV7-9 and TRBJ1-2; D may be TRBD1 (5 bases). The CDR3 loop spans 14 amino acids. V dropped 1 base and J dropped 1 base, with 7 bases sitting between them. Germline CDR1 and CDR2: SEHNR and FQNEAQ (reference sequence). The CDR3 spells CASSLVRVNYGYTF. The CDR3 DNA reads as TGTGCCAGCAGCTTAGTCAGGGTTAACTATGGCTACACCTTC. The whole variable domain, remainder taken from reference TRBV7-9 and TRBJ1-2, is DTGVSQNPRHKITKRGQNVTFRCDPISEHNRLYWYRQTLGQGPEFLTYFQNEAQLEKSRLLSDRFSAERPKGSFSTLEIQRTEQGDSAMYLCASSLVRVNYGYTFGSGTRLTVV.

This chain connects TRBV11-2 to TRBJ2-7; 9 positions agree with TRBD2. Germline-derived CDR1 and CDR2 are SGHAT and FQNNGV. Trimming at V came to 5 bases and at J to 0 bases, leaving 11 bases not matched to a gene. The CDR3 sequence is 17 residues long. The DNA of the CDR3 is TGTGCCAGCAGCCGCACAATTAGCGGGGGTAGCTCCTACGAGCAGTACTTC. It encodes CASSRTISGGSSYEQYF.

This clonotype was counted once. This chain links TRBV20-1 with TRBJ2-7, with 8 bases identical to TRBD1. Germline V gene data show CDR1 as DFQATT and CDR2 as SNEGSKA (reference sequence). J lost 3 bases, V lost 1 base, and 2 bases had no gene match. The CDR3 sequence is 13 residues long. CDR3 amino acids: CSARAQGGYEQYF. The CDR3 DNA follows: TGCAGTGCTAGAGCACAGGGGGGCTACGAGCAGTACTTC.

This clonotype has at least ten counts. The genes are TRBV28 and TRBJ1-2; weak D call: TRBD1 (6 bases). The CDR3 totals 16 residues. V was clipped by 4 bases and J by 2 bases, with 17 bases between them. The V gene's germline CDR1 is MDHEN and CDR2 SYDVKM. CDR3 residues: CASSSRGRQPNYGYTF. CDR3 bases: TGTGCCAGCAGTTCCCGGGGGCGGCAGCCGAACTATGGCTACACCTTC.

The chain links TRBV6-1 to TRBJ1-1; no definite D call. Germline V gives CDR1 MNHNS, CDR2 SASEGT. Between the trimmed V and J ends, which lost 5 bases and 1 base, there was a span of 5 bases. This CDR3 comprises 12 residues. The CDR3 DNA reads TGTGCCAGCAGTAATCCGAACACTGAAGCTTTCTTT. Its protein is CASSNPNTEAFF.

The V and J genes are TRBV6-6 and TRBJ1-5; TRBD1 is a possible D gene (6 bases). Between the trimmed V and J ends, which lost 5 bases and 4 bases, there was a span of 9 bases. Germline CDR1 reads MNHNY; CDR2 reads SVGAGI (reference sequence). CDR3 length equals 13 residues. The CDR3 loop is CASSLTGNQPQHF. In nucleotides, the CDR3 is TGTGCCAGCAGTCTAACAGGGAATCAGCCCCAGCATTTT.

Concerning this clonotype: The junction does not match germline at one end; this may be a read error. This chain links TRBV2 with TRBJ2-2, with 11 bases lining up with TRBD1. Germline lookup yields CDR1 SNHLY and CDR2 FYNNEI. The CDR3 is 16 residues long. The CDR3 region is CAGSLSGQGESGELFF. For the CDR3, the DNA is TGTGCCGGCAGTCTTTCGGGACAGGGGGAATCCGGGGAGCTGTTTTTT.

This clonotype was seen at least ten times. The rearrangement joins TRBV29-1 to TRBJ2-1, with 10 bases lining up with TRBD1. V was clipped by 3 bases and J by 1 base; unmatched bases: 3. From germline, CDR1 is SQVTM and CDR2 ANQGSEA. The CDR3 runs 15 residues. CDR3 in amino acids: CSVDSGQGSYNEQFF. Written as DNA, the CDR3 is TGCAGCGTTGACTCGGGACAGGGGTCCTACAATGAGCAGTTCTTC.

This clonotype was found many times. This rearrangement joins TRBV7-2 to TRBJ1-5; 7 nucleotides agree with TRBD1. The CDR3 is 15 residues long. Germline loops: CDR1 SGHTA, CDR2 FQGNSA. V gave up 1 base and J gave up 6 bases; unmatched junction bases: 6. Here the CDR3 DNA reads TGTGCCAGCAGCTTAGGACAGGGTTGGGGTCAGCCCCAGCATTTT. Its translation is CASSLGQGWGQPQHF.

This clonotype was counted between two and nine times. The rearrangement joins TRBV3-1 to TRBJ2-7; 9 bases match TRBD1. The CDR3 sequence is 15 residues long. Germline CDR1 is LGHDT and CDR2 is YNNKEL (reference sequence). Germline trimming cut 3 bases from V and 2 bases from J; bases unmatched to any gene: 5. CDR3 nucleotide sequence: TGTGCCAGCAGCCATTCCGGGACAGGGCCCTACGAGCAGTACTTC. Translation: CASSHSGTGPYEQYF.

This clonotype was seen repeatedly, ten times or more. The gene calls are TRBV11-2 and TRBJ2-1; perhaps TRBD1 as D (5 bases). This CDR3 is built from 15 residues. Germline V gene data show CDR1 as SGHAT and CDR2 as FQNNGV. Trimming took off 1 base at V and 6 bases at J, with 13 bases between the two ends. CDR3 nucleotide sequence: TGTGCCAGCAGCTTAGTAAGGGGTTCGGGCAATGAGCAGTTCTTC. Translation: CASSLVRGSGNEQFF.

The chain joins TRBV12-3 or TRBV12-4 to TRBJ2-3; 11 bases agree with TRBD2. Unmatched junction bases numbered 5, after V lost 6 bases and J lost 0 bases. This CDR3 region has 16 residues. The CDR3 coding sequence is TGTGCCAGCAGCCGGCGACTAGCGGGGAGCACAGATACGCAGTATTTT. Residues: CASSRRLAGSTDTQYF.

The table lists this clonotype with many counts. V gene TRBV20-1 combines with J gene TRBJ1-1; the D gene is possibly TRBD1 (6 bases). CDR1 is DFQATT and CDR2 is SNEGSKA in the germline V gene (reference sequence). Trimming shortened V by 1 base and J by 4 bases, and 7 bases separated the two germline ends. The CDR3 sequence is 12 residues long. The CDR3 DNA is TGCAGTGCTAGAGCAGGGGCCACTGAAGCTTTCTTT. Amino acid sequence: CSARAGATEAFF.

The chain carries TRBV10-1 and TRBJ2-1, with D possibly being TRBD1 (6 bases). Germline V gene lookup returns CDR1 WNHNN and CDR2 SYGVQD (reference sequence). The V end lost 0 bases, the J end lost 5 bases, and 17 bases lay between the germline ends. CDR3 length: 17 residues. The CDR3 sequence: CASSESFSRGQNNEQFF. The CDR3, as DNA: TGCGCCAGCAGTGAGTCCTTTAGTCGCGGACAGAACAATGAGCAGTTCTTC.

This clonotype was picked up a small number of times. The chain combines TRBV2 with TRBJ1-6; D possibly corresponds to TRBD1 (6 bases). Trimming took off 0 bases at V and 9 bases at J, with 9 bases between the two ends. Germline V gives CDR1 SNHLY, CDR2 FYNNEI. This CDR3 comprises 14 residues. The CDR3 bases are TGTGCCAGCAGTGAAGCAGACAGGTTTTCACCCCTCCACTTT. The encoded protein is CASSEADRFSPLHF.

This clonotype has a count of ten or more. This chain links TRBV19 with TRBJ1-4, with D unresolved. The CDR3 consists of 13 residues. Germline-derived CDR1 and CDR2 are LNHDA and SQIVND (reference sequence). Trimming left V 5 bases short and J 7 bases short, with 11 bases between. CDR3 region: CASSPRDREKLFF. The CDR3 DNA reads TGTGCCAGTAGTCCCAGAGACCGTGAAAAACTGTTTTTT.

This clonotype was recorded many times. This rearrangement joins TRBV7-2 to TRBJ2-3, with D uncertain. The CDR3 runs to 13 residues. The V end lost 2 bases, the J end lost 3 bases, and 6 bases lay between the germline ends. CDR1 SGHTA and CDR2 FQGNSA come from the germline V gene. CDR3 in DNA: TGTGCCAGCAGCTTAAAGGTTACAGATACGCAGTATTTT. Encoded protein: CASSLKVTDTQYF. Based on the CDR3 plus reference TRBV7-2 and TRBJ2-3, the full variable domain is GAGVSQSPSNKVTEKGKDVELRCDPISGHTALYWYRQSLGQGLEFLIYFQGNSAPDKSGLPSDRFSAERTGGSVSTLTIQRTQQEDSAVYLCASSLKVTDTQYFGPGTRLTVL.